A single T cell receptor beta chain is shown here with its context. Its antigen remains unknown. The sample comes from a study of T cell repertoires in cytomegalovirus infection. In TCRdb, the reads were re-called with MiXCR into one record per CDR3 protein. There are under 500,000 distinct CDR3 sequences in the sample; about 39% occur only once, and 35% to 50% lies in the top ten. In germline, CDR1 is SEHNR, CDR2 FQNEAQ (reference sequence). The CDR3 loop spans 15 amino acids. V was trimmed by 1 base and J by 0 bases, leaving 10 bases between them. The V gene is TRBV7-9, the J gene TRBJ2-7, with a tentative D call TRBD1 (5 bases). The sequence was obtained from a human donor in good health (CMV status not recorded). Some clones in this sample may be carry-over from other donors' samples. The sample here was cultured PBMCs, taken from culture after CMV antigen stimulation. CDR3 nucleotides: TGTGCCAGCAGCTTAGGAGGCAGGGCCTCCTACGAGCAGTACTTC. Amino acid sequence: CASSLGGRASYEQYF.